Following are 29 T cell receptor beta chains from one sample sequenced in a study of early T cells in non-severe SARS-CoV-2 infection. From the 5' RACE reads, TCRdb called clonotypes with MiXCR, one entry per CDR3 protein. There are 60,000 or so distinct CDR3 sequences in the sample; under 15% occur only once, and 10% lies in the top ten. The material was whole blood, obtained at baseline. Receptor source: an adult who was a healthcare worker with PCR-confirmed SARS-CoV-2 infection or an uninfected control (not recorded which).

The chain joins TRBV20-1 to TRBJ2-7; TRBD1 is a possible D gene (5 bases). Germline CDR1 DFQATT, CDR2 SNEGSKA (reference sequence). Between the trimmed V and J ends, which lost 3 bases and 7 bases, there was a span of 19 bases. The CDR3 spans 14 residues. The CDR3: CSASKVGGQLEQYF. The DNA of the CDR3 is TGCAGTGCTAGTAAGGTGGGCGGACAATTGGAGCAGTACTTC.

The CDR3 nucleotides are TGTGCCAGCAGTTTAGAGCGCCGCTACACCTTC. This gives the protein CASSLERRYTF. The chain has TRBV12-3 or TRBV12-4 and TRBJ1-2; no clear D. The ends were cut back, 1 base at V and 9 bases at J, with 6 bases in the middle. The CDR3 sequence is 11 residues long.

This clonotype was counted between two and nine times. V gene TRBV28 combines with J gene TRBJ2-5; 7 nucleotides align to TRBD2. J lost 3 bases, V lost 2 bases, and 3 bases had no gene match. The CDR3 sequence is 14 residues long. The germline V gene encodes CDR1 MDHEN and CDR2 SYDVKM. CDR3 in amino acids: CASSLPGGKETQYF. The CDR3 bases are TGTGCCAGCAGTTTACCGGGGGGTAAAGAGACCCAGTACTTC.

This clonotype came up many times. The V gene is TRBV11-2, the J gene TRBJ2-5; D is unresolved. Germline V gene lookup returns CDR1 SGHAT and CDR2 FQNNGV. This CDR3 comprises 14 residues. V was clipped by 3 bases and J by 4 bases, with 12 bases between them. CDR3: CASSFRALGETQYF. DNA for the CDR3: TGTGCCAGCAGCTTTAGGGCGCTGGGAGAGACCCAGTACTTC.

This clonotype was detected ten times or more. This chain uses TRBV4-1 with TRBJ2-2; D uncertain. Trimming stripped 0 bases from V and 6 bases from J, with 8 bases between. The CDR3 is made up of 14 amino acids. CDR1 and CDR2 from the germline V gene are MGHRA and YSYEKL. CDR3 nucleotide sequence: TGCGCCAGCAGCCAAGAAGACGTGGCCGGGGAGCTGTTTTTT. Its translation is CASSQEDVAGELFF.

The chain employs TRBV27 and TRBJ2-4; D gene ambiguous. V lost 5 bases and J lost 2, with 13 bases in between. CDR3 length: 15 residues. CDR1 and CDR2 (germline): MNHEY, SMNVEV (reference sequence). The chain's CDR3 is CASSPLGDTKNIQYF. DNA for the CDR3: TGTGCCAGCAGTCCCCTTGGGGATACCAAAAACATTCAGTACTTC.

This chain joins TRBV6-2 or TRBV6-3 and TRBJ2-7; 12 nucleotides align to TRBD2. Trimming took 2 bases from V and 6 from J; bases not matched to a gene: 8. Germline V lookup: CDR1 MNHEY, CDR2 SVGEGT. This CDR3 contains 16 residues. CDR3 in amino acids: CASSYPGTSGLLEQYF. The CDR3 nucleotides are TGTGCCAGCAGTTACCCTGGGACTAGCGGGCTGCTCGAGCAGTACTTC.

On this clonotype: Compared with germline, one end of the junction differs, possibly owing to a read error. J is TRBJ2-1 and V is TRBV3-1; D is perhaps TRBD1 (6 bases). Germline assignment: CDR1 LGHDT and CDR2 YNNKEL (reference sequence). This CDR3 contains 13 residues. CDR3 sequence (DNA): TGTGCCAGCAGCCAAAGCACAGGGTCCAATCCCATCTTC. Translated: CASSQSTGSNPIF.

This clonotype was picked up many times. The chain couples TRBV5-1 to TRBJ2-2; the match to TRBD1 covers 8 bases. CDR1 SGHRS and CDR2 YFSETQ come from the germline V gene. CDR3 length: 14 residues. The V and J ends lost 3 bases and 4 bases, in that order; junction bases with no gene match: 2. CDR3 residues: CASSYGQGTGELFF. CDR3 DNA sequence: TGCGCCAGCAGCTACGGACAGGGCACCGGGGAGCTGTTTTTT.

This rearrangement joins TRBV11-2 to TRBJ1-5; possibly TRBD1 for D (5 bases). Trimming pared 5 bases from V and 5 bases from J, leaving 13 bases between. The CDR3 runs to 14 residues. In germline, CDR1 is SGHAT, CDR2 FQNNGV. CDR3 loop: CASSPSGGDQPQHF. The CDR3 DNA reads TGTGCCAGCAGCCCGTCGGGGGGAGATCAGCCCCAGCATTTT.

This clonotype has more than one count but fewer than ten. The V gene is TRBV2, the J gene TRBJ2-5, with TRBD1 as a possible D gene (5 bases). Trimming took off 6 bases at V and 5 bases at J, with 16 bases between the two ends. The CDR3 is 14 residues long. Germline-derived CDR1 and CDR2 are SNHLY and FYNNEI. CDR3 sequence: CASSLTWTLETQYF. CDR3 in DNA: TGTGCCAGCAGCCTTACCTGGACATTGGAGACCCAGTACTTC.

This clonotype was picked up many times. The rearrangement uses TRBV5-5 and TRBJ1-5; D gene uncertain. Germline loops: CDR1 SGHKS, CDR2 YYEKEE (reference sequence). This CDR3 has 14 residues. The ends were cut back, 3 bases at V and 7 bases at J, with 14 bases in the middle. Written as DNA, the CDR3 is TGTGCCAGCAGCTCCGGAAGGCTCCAGCAGCCCCAGCATTTT. This encodes CASSSGRLQQPQHF.

The genes are TRBV18 and TRBJ2-4; 8 bases are shared with TRBD1. The V segment lost 8 bases and the J segment 9 bases; nucleotides outside the gene matches: 6. Germline CDR1 KGHSH, CDR2 LQKENI. CDR3 length: 12 amino acids. In nucleotides, the CDR3 is TGTGCCAGCAAGGACAGGGACGGCATTCAGTACTTC. Protein sequence: CASKDRDGIQYF.

This clonotype has just a few counts. The rearrangement joins TRBV6-6 to TRBJ2-7; 7 bases fit TRBD2. Germline CDR1 MNHNY, CDR2 SVGAGI (reference sequence). V trimming: 5 bases; J trimming: 0 bases; junction bases outside the gene matches: 7. The CDR3 has 15 amino acids. CDR3 in DNA: TGTGCCAGCAGTCGGGGGGACGGGAGCTCCTACGAGCAGTACTTC. Its protein is CASSRGDGSSYEQYF.

The V and J genes are TRBV3-1 and TRBJ2-6; the D is unclear. V was pared by 4 bases and J by 0 bases, with 10 bases between. This CDR3 is 16 amino acids long. Germline CDR1 and CDR2: LGHDT and YNNKEL (reference sequence). The CDR3 coding sequence is TGTGCCAGCAGCCGAGCCCCCGGCTCTGGGGCCAACGTCCTGACTTTC. Its translation: CASSRAPGSGANVLTF.

This clonotype was seen only a few times. J is TRBJ2-7 and V is TRBV6-2 or TRBV6-3, with 13 nucleotides matching TRBD2. V was pared by 11 bases and J by 2 bases, with 9 bases of the junction left unmatched. Germline V gene lookup returns CDR1 MNHEY and CDR2 SVGEGT. The CDR3 consists of 15 residues. The CDR3 here is CAGGLAGALTYEQYF. CDR3 DNA: TGTGCCGGCGGACTAGCGGGGGCCCTGACCTACGAGCAGTACTTC.

V usage is TRBV20-1 and J usage is TRBJ1-4; no definite D call. Between the trimmed V and J ends, which lost 3 bases and 8 bases, there was a span of 19 bases. The germline V gene encodes CDR1 DFQATT and CDR2 SNEGSKA (reference sequence). The CDR3 is 15 amino acids. The CDR3 region is CSARVRLPTREKLFF. The CDR3 DNA follows: TGCAGTGCTAGGGTGAGACTCCCGACGAGAGAAAAACTGTTTTTT.

The chain combines TRBV5-4 with TRBJ1-4, with TRBD1 identical over 9 bases. V lost 4 bases and J lost 5; bases outside the gene matches: 6. CDR3 length equals 15 residues. Germline V CDR1 and CDR2: SGHNT, YYREEE (reference sequence). CDR3 DNA: TGTGCCAGCAGCGGGGGGACAGGGAAAAATGAAAAACTGTTTTTT. Its translation is CASSGGTGKNEKLFF.

This chain connects TRBV12-2 to TRBJ2-7; the tabulated D call, TRBD2, remains unverified against the DNA. TRBV12-2 is flagged as a pseudogene. There are 15 residues in the CDR3. The CDR3 spells CASRLGGLARYEQYF. The DNA for the CDR3 is TGTGCAAGTCGCTTAGGTGGACTAGCGCGCTACGAGCAGTACTTC.

The chain recombines TRBV6-5 with TRBJ1-6, with 7 bases lining up with TRBD1. CDR1 is MNHEY, CDR2 SVGAGI, per germline. The V and J ends lost 6 bases and 14 bases, in that order; junction bases with no gene match: 10. The CDR3 totals 13 residues. CDR3 sequence: CASSRPTGVALHF. Written as DNA, the CDR3 is TGTGCCAGCAGCAGACCAACAGGGGTTGCCCTCCACTTT.

This clonotype was observed a few times. The V call is TRBV7-9, the J call TRBJ2-7; D is tentatively TRBD1 or TRBD2 (5 bases each). This CDR3 is 14 amino acids long. The V end lost 0 bases, the J end lost 2 bases, and 8 bases lay between the germline ends. Germline CDR1 SEHNR, CDR2 FQNEAQ (reference sequence). DNA for the CDR3: TGTGCCAGCAGCTTAGCGGGGGTCACCTACGAGCAGTACTTC. It encodes CASSLAGVTYEQYF.

Many counts were recorded for this clonotype. J is TRBJ2-3 and V is TRBV2, with 9 bases fitting TRBD2. V was pared by 0 bases and J by 4 bases, with 5 bases of the junction left unmatched. Germline-derived CDR1 and CDR2 are SNHLY and FYNNEI. The CDR3 has 16 residues. The CDR3 DNA reads TGTGCCAGCAGTGAAGCCGCGGGGGGGCGGGCAGATACGCAGTATTTT. This codes for CASSEAAGGRADTQYF.

This clonotype showed up just a few times. This chain connects TRBV5-1 to TRBJ2-1, with D perhaps matching TRBD1 or TRBD2 (5 bases each). Deletions cut 4 bases from V and 3 bases from J, with 8 bases between. The V gene's germline CDR1 is SGHRS and CDR2 YFSETQ. This CDR3 region has 13 residues. The CDR3 sequence: CASSRGDYNEQFF. The CDR3 nucleotides are TGCGCCAGCAGCCGGGGCGACTACAATGAGCAGTTCTTC. The full variable domain, with the rest looked up from reference TRBV5-1 and TRBJ2-1, is KAGVTQTPRYLIKTRGQQVTLSCSPISGHRSVSWYQQTPGQGLQFLFEYFSETQRNKGNFPGRFSGRQFSNSRSEMNVSTLELGDSALYLCASSRGDYNEQFFGPGTRLTVL.

This clonotype was observed a few times. V gene TRBV2 combines with J gene TRBJ2-7; D remains unclear. This CDR3 region has 14 residues. Germline values: CDR1 SNHLY, CDR2 FYNNEI. Trimming left V 0 bases short and J 3 bases short, with 9 bases between. CDR3: CASSEAWSGYEQYF. The CDR3 DNA reads TGTGCCAGCAGTGAAGCTTGGTCAGGCTACGAGCAGTACTTC.

This clonotype was detected ten times or more. The J gene is TRBJ2-1, the V gene TRBV7-9; 9 bases fit TRBD2. CDR1 SEHNR and CDR2 FQNEAQ come from the germline V gene (reference sequence). V lost 5 bases, J lost 5 bases, and 7 bases stayed unmatched. This CDR3 is built from 15 residues. The CDR3 bases are TGTGCCAGCAGCCTCCAGCGGGGGGCTAACAATGAGCAGTTCTTC. Residues: CASSLQRGANNEQFF.

V and J are TRBV7-8 and TRBJ2-7, with a weak D call TRBD1 (7 bases). This CDR3 has 14 residues. Per germline, CDR1 SGHVS and CDR2 FQNEAQ. Trimming took 5 bases from V and 2 from J, leaving 13 bases between them. The CDR3 DNA reads as TGTGCCAGCAGCGCGGGGACAGAGGCCTACGAGCAGTACTTC. As protein: CASSAGTEAYEQYF.

Here the CDR3 DNA reads TGTGCCAGCAGTCGGCAGGGGGTAGAGTCCTACAATGAGCAGTTCTTC. Its protein is CASSRQGVESYNEQFF. V and J are TRBV7-3 and TRBJ2-1; 7 bases line up with TRBD1. V gave up 6 bases and J gave up 1 base; unmatched junction bases: 9. CDR3 length: 16 residues. The V gene's germline CDR1 is SGHTA and CDR2 FQGTGA.

This clonotype has just a few counts. This chain links TRBV19 with TRBJ2-7, with D perhaps matching TRBD1 (5 bases). Germline V lookup: CDR1 LNHDA, CDR2 SQIVND (reference sequence). This CDR3 has 18 amino acids. The ends were cut back, 1 base at V and 2 bases at J, with 21 bases in the middle. CDR3 coding DNA: TGTGCCAGTAGTATAGTTCACCCCCGGCAGGGCAATACCTACGAGCAGTACTTC. This codes for CASSIVHPRQGNTYEQYF.

A few counts support this clonotype. This sequence joins TRBV12-3 or TRBV12-4 and TRBJ2-2; the match to TRBD1 covers 8 bases. The CDR3 is 15 amino acids. Trimming took 5 bases from V and 4 from J; bases not matched to a gene: 6. The chain's CDR3 is CASSPRTGFTGELFF. The CDR3 DNA is TGTGCCAGCAGTCCGAGGACAGGGTTCACCGGGGAGCTGTTTTTT.